These 27 T cell receptor beta chains came from one sample sequenced in a study of blood T cell repertoires in COVID-19. TCRdb's table, derived via immunoSEQ multiplex PCR, lists solely in-frame clones and lacks some. The sample includes about 300,000 clones, 85% of them seen just once. The sequenced material came from PBMCs or T cells enriched from blood (not recorded which). These receptors originate from a woman in her twenties or thirties who had been exposed to COVID-19.

This clone was observed a single time. The chain carries TRBV3-1 (or the pseudogene TRBV3-2) and TRBJ1-3, with TRBD1 matching over 8 bases. J gave up 0 bases and V 4 bases, and 8 bases lay outside the gene matches. CDR1 and CDR2 (germline): LGHDT, YNNKEL (reference sequence). The CDR3 has 17 amino acids. This CDR3 is CASSLRTGLYSGNTIYF. The CDR3 DNA reads TGTGCCAGCAGCCTACGGACAGGGCTTTACTCTGGAAACACCATATATTTT.

This clone was seen once. The rearrangement joins TRBV6-2 or TRBV6-3 to TRBJ1-4; D is ambiguous. The germline CDR1 and CDR2 sequences are MNHEY and SVGEGT. Trimming stripped 4 bases from V and 0 bases from J, with 9 bases between. The CDR3 consists of 15 residues. The CDR3 spells CASSSLQTTNEKLFF. The CDR3 bases are TGTGCCAGCAGTTCCCTACAGACAACTAATGAAAAACTGTTTTTT.

The V call is TRBV7-3, the J call TRBJ2-6; unclear D gene. Trimming cost V 5 bases and J 3 bases, with 8 bases left between them. The CDR3 sequence is 14 residues long. CDR1 SGHTA and CDR2 FQGTGA come from the germline V gene. The CDR3 DNA reads as TGTGCCAGCAGCCCCACGGGTGGGGCCAACGTCCTGACTTTC. Translation gives CASSPTGGANVLTF.

This chain joins TRBV4-1 and TRBJ2-1; tentative D call: TRBD2 (6 bases). The CDR3 runs 14 residues. CDR1 MGHRA and CDR2 YSYEKL come from the germline V gene. Trimming took 3 bases from V and 6 from J, leaving 12 bases between them. CDR3 sequence (DNA): TGCGCCAGCAGCCAGACACTTAGCGGCAATGAGCAGTTCTTC. Protein sequence: CASSQTLSGNEQFF.

The rearrangement links TRBV6-1 to TRBJ1-5; 7 bases are shared with TRBD1. The germline CDR1 and CDR2 sequences are MNHNS and SASEGT. J lost 6 bases, V lost 3 bases, and 2 bases had no gene match. CDR3 length: 13 residues. Here the CDR3 DNA reads TGTGCCAGCAGTGAGCGGGACAGTCAGCCCCAGCATTTT. As protein: CASSERDSQPQHF.

This chain links TRBV7-3 with TRBJ2-2; 13 bases fit TRBD2. Germline V lookup: CDR1 SGHTA, CDR2 FQGTGA. J lost 5 bases, V lost 5 bases, and 8 bases had no gene match. CDR3 size: 17 residues. The CDR3 nucleotides are TGTGCCAGCAGCCCATCGGGACTAGCGGGACGGACCGGGGAGCTGTTTTTT. It yields the protein CASSPSGLAGRTGELFF.

CDR3 nucleotides: TGTGCCAGCAGCGACAGGGGAGGGGTCCAAGAGACCCAGTACTTC. Its protein product is CASSDRGGVQETQYF. The chain recombines TRBV7-3 with TRBJ2-5; the D gene is possibly TRBD1 (8 bases). The CDR3 loop spans 15 amino acids. V lost 5 bases, J lost 1 base, and 14 bases lay in between. Germline lookup yields CDR1 SGHTA and CDR2 FQGTGA.

In nucleotides, the CDR3 is TGTGCCAGCAGCCCACGTTGGCAGGAAGGTGGCTACACCTTC. Its protein is CASSPRWQEGGYTF. This chain connects TRBV6-4 to TRBJ1-2; D is unresolved. The CDR3 loop spans 14 amino acids. Germline CDR1 is MRHNA and CDR2 is SNTAGT. With 6 bases removed from V and 7 bases from J, the gap between germline ends came to 18 bases.

This clone was counted between two and nine times. V is TRBV5-1 and J is TRBJ1-1; 10 nucleotides line up with TRBD1. In germline, CDR1 is SGHRS, CDR2 YFSETQ. The J segment lost 1 base and the V segment lost 2 bases, leaving 5 bases of the junction unmatched. The CDR3 totals 16 residues. Here the CDR3 reads CASSFRGDRGNTEAFF. The CDR3 DNA follows: TGCGCCAGCAGCTTCCGTGGGGACAGGGGGAACACTGAAGCTTTCTTT.

The chain joins TRBV18 to TRBJ1-4; the D gene is possibly TRBD1 (5 bases). This CDR3 contains 17 residues. Germline V gene lookup returns CDR1 KGHSH and CDR2 LQKENI. V lost 0 bases and J 7 bases, leaving 18 bases between the germline ends. This CDR3 is CASSPPVGGESGEKLFF. The CDR3 DNA follows: TGTGCCAGCTCACCACCGGTTGGAGGGGAGAGTGGTGAAAAACTGTTTTTT.

The chain recombines TRBV15 with TRBJ1-2; 9 bases agree with TRBD1. The V gene's germline CDR1 is LNHNV and CDR2 YYDKDF (reference sequence). The length of the CDR3 is 15 residues. V trimming: 5 bases; J trimming: 10 bases; junction bases outside the gene matches: 14. CDR3 DNA sequence: TGTGCCACCAGCGGGGGCTGGACAGGGGAAGAGGACTACACCTTC. Protein: CATSGGWTGEEDYTF.

This rearrangement joins TRBV18 to TRBJ2-7, with 13 bases that match TRBD2. The CDR3 has 15 amino acids. Germline assignment: CDR1 KGHSH and CDR2 LQKENI. V lost 5 bases and J lost 4; bases outside the gene matches: 5. The CDR3 DNA follows: TGTGCCAGCTCAAGTACTAGCGGGAGGGCTTACGAGCAGTACTTC. Its protein product is CASSSTSGRAYEQYF.

This chain uses TRBV27 with TRBJ2-7; D is perhaps TRBD1 (6 bases). The V end was cut by 3 bases, the J end by 6 bases, with 6 bases between. The length of the CDR3 is 11 residues. Germline CDR1 and CDR2: MNHEY and SMNVEV (reference sequence). CDR3 sequence (DNA): TGTGCCAGCAGTTTCAGGGGCGAGCAGTACTTC. Amino acids: CASSFRGEQYF.

This chain links TRBV24-1 with TRBJ1-2; 11 bases match TRBD1. From germline, CDR1 is KGHDR and CDR2 SFDVKD. J was trimmed by 5 bases and V by 2 bases; bases with no gene match: 6. The CDR3 loop spans 16 amino acids. DNA of the CDR3: TGTGCCACCAGTGATTCACCGGGACAGGGGGATTATGGCTACACCTTC. This translates into CATSDSPGQGDYGYTF.

The chain uses TRBV9 and TRBJ2-1, with D perhaps TRBD2 (5 bases). Germline V CDR1 and CDR2: SGDLS, YYNGEE. V was trimmed by 0 bases and J by 6 bases, leaving 7 bases between them. There are 13 residues in the CDR3. The CDR3 nucleotides read TGTGCCAGCAGCGTAGGAGGGAGCAATGAGCAGTTCTTC. Its translation: CASSVGGSNEQFF.

The table lists this clone with a count of one. This chain connects TRBV19 to TRBJ2-7; 8 nucleotides align to TRBD1. The CDR3 covers 14 residues. The germline V gene has CDR1 LNHDA and CDR2 SQIVND (reference sequence). The J segment lost 3 bases and the V segment lost 6 bases, leaving 7 bases of the junction unmatched. As DNA, the CDR3 is TGTGCCAGTAGATTACACGGGACAGGCTACGAGCAGTACTTC. It codes for CASRLHGTGYEQYF.

This clone was counted only a few times. This CDR3 is CASSQGRRQPQHF. CDR3 coding DNA: TGTGCCAGCAGCCAAGGGCGGCGACAGCCCCAGCATTTT. V is TRBV3-1 (or the pseudogene TRBV3-2) and J is TRBJ1-5; D call uncertain. The CDR3 spans 13 residues. Germline CDR1 LGHDT, CDR2 YNNKEL (reference sequence). Trimming removed 1 base from V and 7 bases from J, with 8 bases in between.

The V call is TRBV9, the J call TRBJ2-2; D is ambiguous. The CDR3 runs to 16 residues. The germline CDR1 and CDR2 sequences are SGDLS and YYNGEE. V was clipped by 1 base and J by 0 bases, with 10 bases between them. CDR3 DNA sequence: TGTGCCAGCAGCGTAAGTTTCCCTACGAACACCGGGGAGCTGTTTTTT. Protein sequence: CASSVSFPTNTGELFF.

V is TRBV30 and J is TRBJ2-7, with 8 nucleotides matching TRBD2. This CDR3 spans 16 amino acids. V lost 4 bases to trimming and J lost 2 bases; unmatched junction nucleotides: 13. Germline lookup yields CDR1 GTSNPN and CDR2 SVGIG (reference sequence). The CDR3 sequence: CAWKGLGDVGAYEQYF. The CDR3 DNA reads as TGTGCCTGGAAGGGACTAGGGGATGTGGGCGCCTACGAGCAGTACTTC.

The CDR3 DNA reads TGTGCCAGCAGTCCCAGAGGCGAGCAGTACTTC. This gives the protein CASSPRGEQYF. The chain joins TRBV28 to TRBJ2-7; no firm D call. The germline V gene has CDR1 MDHEN and CDR2 SYDVKM. This CDR3 has 11 residues. Trimming took 5 bases from V and 6 from J, leaving 8 bases between them.

The chain recombines TRBV9 with TRBJ1-1, with D perhaps matching TRBD1 (5 bases). Deletions cut 0 bases from V and 0 bases from J, with 9 bases between. The germline V gene encodes CDR1 SGDLS and CDR2 YYNGEE. CDR3 length equals 15 residues. DNA for the CDR3: TGTGCCAGCAGCGTAGGTCAGGGCCTGAACACTGAAGCTTTCTTT. Translation gives CASSVGQGLNTEAFF. Together with reference TRBV9 and TRBJ1-1, the CDR3 gives the full variable domain: DSGVTQTPKHLITATGQRVTLRCSPRSGDLSVYWYQQSLDQGLQFLIQYYNGEERAKGNILERFSAQQFPDLHSELNLSSLELGDSALYFCASSVGQGLNTEAFFGQGTRLTVV.

V gene TRBV9 combines with J gene TRBJ2-2; D is unclear. CDR3 length: 16 amino acids. Per germline, CDR1 SGDLS and CDR2 YYNGEE. The germline V and J ends were trimmed by 0 bases and 6 bases, with 15 bases remaining between them. CDR3 sequence: CASSVGSLSAPGELFF. The CDR3 nucleotides read TGTGCCAGCAGCGTAGGCTCGCTCAGCGCCCCCGGGGAGCTGTTTTTT.

The chain couples TRBV28 to TRBJ1-1; TRBD1 is a possible D gene (5 bases). Trimming shortened V by 0 bases and J by 5 bases, and 10 bases separated the two germline ends. Germline lookup yields CDR1 MDHEN and CDR2 SYDVKM. CDR3 length equals 14 residues. The chain's CDR3 is CASSLWQGGTEAFF. The CDR3 DNA follows: TGTGCCAGCAGTTTATGGCAGGGTGGAACTGAAGCTTTCTTT.

This chain joins TRBV15 and TRBJ2-5, with 8 bases aligning to TRBD1. The CDR3 totals 19 residues. After removal of 2 bases from V and 1 base from J, the junction contained 15 bases not matched to a gene. CDR1 and CDR2 from the germline V gene are LNHNV and YYDKDF (reference sequence). The DNA of the CDR3 is TGTGCCACCAGCAGAAAAACTCCCACGGCAGGGGGCCCCCAAGAGACCCAGTACTTC. Translated: CATSRKTPTAGGPQETQYF.

CDR3 nucleotides: TGTGCCAGCAGCCAGACAGTTTCCCAGCCCCAGCATTTT. This gives the protein CASSQTVSQPQHF. The chain combines TRBV28 with TRBJ1-5; D may be TRBD1 (5 bases). Germline CDR1 is MDHEN and CDR2 is SYDVKM. The CDR3 runs 13 residues. V lost 6 bases and J lost 7, with 13 bases in between.

The chain uses TRBV9 and TRBJ2-2; TRBD2 aligns across 8 bases. In germline, CDR1 is SGDLS, CDR2 YYNGEE. The CDR3 totals 16 residues. The ends lost 3 bases at V and 4 bases at J; junction bases unmatched: 8. CDR3 nucleotide sequence: TGTGCCAGCAGCGAGATCGGGGGGGCCCTCACCGGGGAGCTGTTTTTT. This encodes CASSEIGGALTGELFF. The full variable domain, in which reference TRBV9 and TRBJ2-2 provide the parts outside the CDR3, is DSGVTQTPKHLITATGQRVTLRCSPRSGDLSVYWYQQSLDQGLQFLIQYYNGEERAKGNILERFSAQQFPDLHSELNLSSLELGDSALYFCASSEIGGALTGELFFGEGSRLTVL.

The V gene is TRBV29-1, the J gene TRBJ1-1; 7 nucleotides agree with TRBD1. There are 14 residues in the CDR3. The germline V gene encodes CDR1 SQVTM and CDR2 ANQGSEA. J was trimmed by 11 bases and V by 7 bases; bases with no gene match: 19. CDR3 sequence: CSAVDRVHRDGAFF. The CDR3 coding sequence is TGCAGCGCAGTTGACAGGGTTCACCGCGACGGGGCTTTCTTT. The complete variable domain, with remaining parts taken from reference TRBV29-1 and TRBJ1-1, reads SAVISQKPSRDICQRGTSLTIQCQVDSQVTMMFWYRQQPGQSLTLIATANQGSEATYESGFVIDKFPISRPNLTFSTLTVSNMSPEDSSIYLCSAVDRVHRDGAFFGQGTRLTVV.